The 4 T cell receptor beta chains below come from one sample, sequenced in a study of blood T cell repertoires in COVID-19. Libraries were prepared by immunoSEQ multiplex PCR; TCRdb keeps only in-frame clonotypes and omits some of them. Among some 200,000 clones listed, 70% to 85% were seen once. Sequenced sample: peripheral blood. These receptor sequences come from a woman older than 75 with COVID-19, enrolled during active disease.

This rearrangement joins TRBV2 to TRBJ1-2, with D unresolved. The germline CDR1 and CDR2 sequences are SNHLY and FYNNEI. The CDR3 loop spans 13 amino acids. The V and J ends lost 5 bases and 6 bases respectively, with 13 bases between them. The chain's CDR3 is CASSFRRVDGYTF. In nucleotides, the CDR3 is TGTGCCAGCAGTTTCCGGCGGGTAGATGGCTACACCTTC.

This clone was counted a single time. The rearrangement joins TRBV7-9 to TRBJ1-3; TRBD1 agrees at 7 bases. This CDR3 has 19 residues. CDR1 and CDR2 from the germline V gene are SEHNR and FQNEAQ (reference sequence). V was pared by 4 bases and J by 4 bases, with 19 bases of the junction left unmatched. CDR3 sequence reads: CASSSSRDSYRRGGNTIYF. Here the CDR3 DNA reads TGTGCCAGCAGCTCGTCCCGGGACAGCTACCGAAGAGGCGGAAACACCATATATTTT.

Points on this clone: Other DNA variants within this sample encode the same CDR3. The V gene is TRBV7-3, the J gene TRBJ1-1; tentatively, D is TRBD1 (6 bases). Trimming left V 5 bases short and J 1 base short, with 11 bases between. The V gene's germline CDR1 is SGHTA and CDR2 FQGTGA. The CDR3 loop spans 14 amino acids. The CDR3 DNA is TGTGCCAGCAGCCCAGGGGCGGCGAACACTGAAGCTTTCTTT. Protein sequence: CASSPGAANTEAFF. Based on the CDR3 plus reference TRBV7-3 and TRBJ1-1, the full variable domain is GAGVSQTPSNKVTEKGKYVELRCDPISGHTALYWYRQSLGQGPEFLIYFQGTGAADDSGLPNDRFFAVRPEGSVSTLKIQRTERGDSAVYLCASSPGAANTEAFFGQGTRLTVV.

The chain couples TRBV7-9 to TRBJ1-5; maybe TRBD1 (5 bases). The germline gives CDR1 SEHNR, CDR2 FQNEAQ (reference sequence). Deletions cut 6 bases from V and 4 bases from J, with 13 bases between. The CDR3 has 14 amino acids. Written as DNA, the CDR3 is TGTGCCAGCAGTTCCCAGGGTTATAATCAGCCCCAGCATTTT. This encodes CASSSQGYNQPQHF.